One sample yielded the 21 T cell receptor beta chains listed below, sequenced in a study of spatial heterogeneity in lung cancer. Described time point: blood at routine non-recurrence follow-up after resection. TCRs were sequenced from unsorted whole RNA of tumor, nontumor lung or PBMC. TCRdb processed the 5' RACE reads anew with MiXCR; each CDR3 protein has one entry. Here the sample spans 95,000 to 130,000 distinct CDR3 sequences, 12% being singletons. The source was PBMCs, collected at follow-up. The origin of the receptors is a male donor with early-stage non-small cell lung cancer.

This clonotype has at least ten counts. The chain carries TRBV20-1 and TRBJ1-3, with unresolved D. The CDR3 consists of 14 residues. Germline lookup yields CDR1 DFQATT and CDR2 SNEGSKA (reference sequence). The ends were cut back, 6 bases at V and 5 bases at J, with 17 bases in the middle. The CDR3 nucleotides read TGCAGTGCCGCCCCCGCGGGAGATAGAAACACCATATATTTT. This codes for CSAAPAGDRNTIYF.

There are many counts of this clonotype. The chain uses TRBV29-1 and TRBJ1-3; TRBD1 might be the D (5 bases). CDR3 length: 13 residues. Trimming stripped 4 bases from V and 2 bases from J, with 9 bases between. Germline V gene sequence: CDR1 SQVTM, CDR2 ANQGSEA. CDR3 region: CSVAGRAGNTIYF. CDR3 sequence (DNA): TGCAGCGTTGCAGGCAGGGCTGGAAACACCATATATTTT.

This clonotype showed up just a few times. This chain joins TRBV11-3 and TRBJ2-2; a weak D match, TRBD2 (6 bases). The V gene's germline CDR1 is SGHNT and CDR2 YENEEA. The CDR3 has 16 amino acids. Between the trimmed V and J ends, which lost 1 base and 4 bases, there was a span of 13 bases. The CDR3 nucleotides read TGTGCCAGCAGCTTAGCGTCTGGGGGGATCACCGGGGAGCTGTTTTTT. As protein: CASSLASGGITGELFF.

The chain links TRBV9 to TRBJ2-3; D perhaps matches TRBD2 (6 bases). CDR1 SGDLS and CDR2 YYNGEE come from the germline V gene. The CDR3 is 16 residues long. V lost 4 bases, J lost 0 bases, and 15 bases lay in between. The CDR3 sequence is CASSPRDSASTDTQYF. CDR3 DNA: TGTGCCAGCAGCCCCAGGGACTCCGCTAGCACAGATACGCAGTATTTT.

This chain joins TRBV5-1 and TRBJ1-3; 10 bases are shared with TRBD1. The trim removed 0 bases at V and 0 bases at J, leaving 0 bases unmatched. The CDR3 has 16 residues. Germline V CDR1 and CDR2: SGHRS, YFSETQ. The CDR3 DNA reads TGCGCCAGCAGCTTGGGGACAGGGGGCTCTGGAAACACCATATATTTT. As protein: CASSLGTGGSGNTIYF.

The chain combines TRBV27 with TRBJ1-4, with 8 bases identical to TRBD1. Germline CDR1 MNHEY, CDR2 SMNVEV (reference sequence). V gave up 4 bases and J gave up 2 bases; unmatched junction bases: 9. The CDR3 contains 17 residues. The DNA for the CDR3 is TGTGCCAGCAGTTCTAACAGGGGGAGGCAGACTAATGAAAAACTGTTTTTT. Amino acids: CASSSNRGRQTNEKLFF.

This chain uses TRBV4-1 with TRBJ2-3, with TRBD2 matching over 12 bases. CDR3 length equals 18 residues. Germline V gives CDR1 MGHRA, CDR2 YSYEKL. Germline trimming cut 2 bases from V and 5 bases from J; bases unmatched to any gene: 11. CDR3: CASSQPPGTSGRGDTQYF. CDR3 bases: TGCGCCAGCAGCCAACCTCCCGGGACTAGCGGGCGAGGAGATACGCAGTATTTT.

J is TRBJ1-1 and V is TRBV18; D remains unclear. This CDR3 is built from 15 residues. The germline V gene encodes CDR1 KGHSH and CDR2 LQKENI. Between the trimmed V and J ends, which lost 3 bases and 1 base, there was a span of 12 bases. CDR3 loop: CASSPSKIPNTEAFF. CDR3 sequence (DNA): TGTGCCAGCTCACCCTCTAAAATCCCGAACACTGAAGCTTTCTTT. The whole variable domain, filled in from reference TRBV18 and TRBJ1-1, reads NAGVMQNPRHLVRRRGQEARLRCSPMKGHSHVYWYRQLPEEGLKFMVYLQKENIIDESGMPKERFSAEFPKEGPSILRIQQVVRGDSAAYFCASSPSKIPNTEAFFGQGTRLTVV.

This clonotype was seen at least ten times. The gene calls are TRBV20-1 and TRBJ1-3; D remains ambiguous. Germline-derived CDR1 and CDR2 are DFQATT and SNEGSKA (reference sequence). The length of the CDR3 is 14 residues. V dropped 6 bases and J dropped 1 base, with 13 bases sitting between them. The CDR3 coding sequence is TGCAGTGCCCCAACCGCAGATTCTGGAAACACCATATATTTT. Translating gives CSAPTADSGNTIYF.

This chain joins TRBV5-4 and TRBJ2-1, with unresolved D. In germline, CDR1 is SGHNT, CDR2 YYREEE (reference sequence). V lost 0 bases, J lost 1 base, and 8 bases lay in between. The CDR3 runs 15 residues. The CDR3 sequence: CASSLVTTSYNEQFF. The DNA for the CDR3 is TGTGCCAGCAGCTTGGTCACTACTTCCTACAATGAGCAGTTCTTC. Supplemented by reference TRBV5-4 and TRBJ2-1, the full variable domain reads ETGVTQSPTHLIKTRGQQVTLRCSSQSGHNTVSWYQQALGQGPQFIFQYYREEENGRGNFPPRFSGLQFPNYSSELNVNALELDDSALYLCASSLVTTSYNEQFFGPGTRLTVL.

The chain links TRBV5-1 to TRBJ2-1, with 9 bases identical to TRBD1. V shed 4 bases and J 7 bases; nucleotides not matched to a gene: 6. Germline-derived CDR1 and CDR2 are SGHRS and YFSETQ. The CDR3 consists of 14 residues. The CDR3 bases are TGCGCCAGCAGCCAGGGGACAGGGTCGAATGAGCAGTTCTTC. Residues: CASSQGTGSNEQFF.

This clonotype was detected ten times or more. The gene calls are TRBV4-2 and TRBJ1-5; D possibly corresponds to TRBD1 (6 bases). Trimming removed 2 bases from V and 6 bases from J, with 14 bases in between. Per the germline V gene, CDR1 is LGHNA and CDR2 is YNFKEQ. This CDR3 is 15 amino acids long. CDR3 sequence reads: CASSQSPGEAQPQHF. The DNA for the CDR3 is TGTGCCAGCAGCCAAAGTCCAGGGGAAGCTCAGCCCCAGCATTTT.

Many counts were recorded for this clonotype. The chain carries TRBV5-1 and TRBJ1-1; the D gene is possibly TRBD1 (6 bases). The germline V gene encodes CDR1 SGHRS and CDR2 YFSETQ. The CDR3 loop spans 13 amino acids. The V end lost 0 bases, the J end lost 4 bases, and 7 bases lay between the germline ends. The CDR3 bases are TGCGCCAGCAGCTTGGAGGGGGGCACTGAAGCTTTCTTT. As protein: CASSLEGGTEAFF. Full variable domain (remainder filled in from reference TRBV5-1 and TRBJ1-1): KAGVTQTPRYLIKTRGQQVTLSCSPISGHRSVSWYQQTPGQGLQFLFEYFSETQRNKGNFPGRFSGRQFSNSRSEMNVSTLELGDSALYLCASSLEGGTEAFFGQGTRLTVV.

This clonotype was seen more than once but under ten times. The rearrangement uses TRBV27 and TRBJ2-5; D unclear. With 6 bases removed from V and 0 bases from J, the gap between germline ends came to 23 bases. This CDR3 comprises 18 residues. The germline CDR1 and CDR2 sequences are MNHEY and SMNVEV (reference sequence). CDR3 region: CASRRALRPLPYQETQYF. In DNA form, the CDR3 reads TGTGCCAGCAGACGGGCCCTACGACCACTACCGTACCAAGAGACCCAGTACTTC.

This clonotype occurred many times. The chain has TRBV4-3 and TRBJ2-7; weak D call: TRBD1 (6 bases). The V end was cut by 3 bases, the J end by 0 bases, with 18 bases between. The V gene's germline CDR1 is LGHNA and CDR2 YSLEER. The CDR3 loop spans 17 amino acids. CDR3 amino acids: CASSQAQGYLSSYEQYF. As DNA, the CDR3 is TGCGCCAGCAGCCAGGCACAGGGTTACTTAAGCTCCTACGAGCAGTACTTC.

This clonotype was observed a handful of times. The chain employs TRBV2 and TRBJ2-2; TRBD2 matches at 12 bases. The ends lost 1 base at V and 7 bases at J; junction bases unmatched: 7. The germline CDR1 and CDR2 sequences are SNHLY and FYNNEI. This CDR3 region has 17 residues. CDR3 in amino acids: CASSEGLAGASVGELFF. The CDR3 DNA follows: TGTGCCAGCAGTGAAGGACTAGCGGGGGCCTCTGTCGGGGAGCTGTTTTTT.

The rearrangement joins TRBV19 to TRBJ1-5; D may be TRBD1 (5 bases). Germline CDR1 reads LNHDA; CDR2 reads SQIVND (reference sequence). V shed 1 base and J shed 2 bases, with 9 bases lying between them. CDR3 length equals 15 residues. The CDR3 loop is CASSIGDRGNQPQHF. The CDR3, as DNA: TGTGCCAGTAGTATAGGAGACAGAGGCAATCAGCCCCAGCATTTT.

CDR3 residues: CSVEEWDRMNTEAFF. The DNA of the CDR3 is TGCAGCGTTGAAGAGTGGGACAGGATGAACACTGAAGCTTTCTTT. The chain has TRBV29-1 and TRBJ1-1, with 8 nucleotides matching TRBD1. Germline lookup yields CDR1 SQVTM and CDR2 ANQGSEA. The CDR3 consists of 15 residues. The V gene end was trimmed by 0 bases and the J gene end by 0 bases; junction bases not matched to a gene: 3.

V gene TRBV6-4 combines with J gene TRBJ1-5; TRBD1 is a possible D gene (6 bases). The CDR3 runs 16 residues. Trimming stripped 0 bases from V and 4 bases from J, with 13 bases between. The germline V gene encodes CDR1 MRHNA and CDR2 SNTAGT. The CDR3 DNA reads as TGTGCCAGCAGTGACTCTACAGGGAGGGCAAATCAGCCCCAGCATTTT. Amino acids: CASSDSTGRANQPQHF.

The chain carries TRBV19 and TRBJ1-5, with TRBD1 as a possible D gene (5 bases). The CDR3 is 15 amino acids. Germline V gene lookup returns CDR1 LNHDA and CDR2 SQIVND (reference sequence). Trimming removed 7 bases at V and 7 bases at J, with 20 bases between. CDR3 bases: TGTGCCAGTACAGTCCAGTCTCGGGGGTACCAGCCCCAGCATTTT. It translates to CASTVQSRGYQPQHF.

This clonotype was observed a few times. The V and J genes are TRBV12-3 or TRBV12-4 and TRBJ2-5, with TRBD1 identical over 7 bases. The CDR3 sequence is 14 residues long. Trimming took 1 base from V and 9 from J; bases not matched to a gene: 8. CDR3 sequence: CASSLEIGTVAQYF. The CDR3 coding sequence is TGTGCCAGCAGTTTAGAAATAGGGACAGTCGCCCAGTACTTC.